These T cell receptor beta chains were read from a single sample in a study of cytomegalovirus exposure and HLA in healthy donors. The method was immunoSEQ multiplex PCR; TCRdb's version includes in-frame clones alone and lacks a portion of them. The sample records some 150,000 clones, around four fifths being singletons. The sample comprised PBMCs. The receptors derive from a female donor in good health and CMV-seronegative. CDR3s include the opening cysteine and the closing phenylalanine or tryptophan. The D gene is left open where the match is weak. Size tells how often a clone was seen (once, few, many) or the class of an expanded clone, and some rows leave it out.

>-|TRBJ2-7|-|TRBV28
CASSSISYEQYF
TGTGCCAGCAGTTCTATCTCCTACGAGCAGTACTTC
>-|TRBJ1-2|TRBD1|TRBV5-4
CASSLDRAGGYTF
TGTGCCAGCAGCCTTGACAGGGCGGGTGGCTACACCTTC
>-|TRBJ1-1|-|TRBV5-1
CASRFTVNTEAFF
TGCGCCAGCAGGTTCACAGTGAACACTGAAGCTTTCTTT
>-|TRBJ1-2|-|TRBV4-3
CASSQVIQGSSGYTF
TGCGCCAGCAGCCAGGTTATTCAGGGCAGTAGTGGCTACACCTTC
>-|TRBJ2-7|TRBD2|TRBV5-4
CASSLEGTSVSYEQYF
TGTGCCAGCAGCTTAGAAGGGACTAGCGTTTCCTACGAGCAGTACTTC
>-|TRBJ2-1|-|TRBV27
CASSSAPRLWEEQFF
TGTGCCAGCAGTTCCGCACCGAGACTATGGGAAGAGCAGTTCTTC
>few|TRBJ2-7|TRBD2|TRBV19
CASSQKGLAGGASYEQYF
TGTGCCAGTAGTCAAAAGGGACTAGCGGGAGGTGCATCCTACGAGCAGTACTTC
>-|TRBJ2-7|-|TRBV7-9
CASSLAGKHEQYF
TGTGCCAGCAGCTTAGCCGGGAAGCACGAGCAGTACTTC
>-|TRBJ2-5|TRBD1|TRBV5-1
CASSLGTGVQETQYF
TGCGCCAGCAGCCTCGGGACAGGGGTGCAAGAGACCCAGTACTTC
>few|TRBJ2-7|TRBD2|TRBV19
CASRYAGASGNYEQYF
TGTGCCAGTAGATACGCCGGGGCTAGCGGGAACTACGAGCAGTACTTC
>few|TRBJ1-2|TRBD1|TRBV11-2
CASSLGGTGVYGYTF
TGTGCCAGCAGCTTAGGGGGGACAGGGGTCTATGGCTACACCTTC
>-|TRBJ2-1|-|TRBV19
CASSLRDYEQFF
TGTGCCAGTAGTCTTCGGGACTATGAGCAGTTCTTC
>-|TRBJ1-2|-|TRBV2
CASVSGGSANYGYTF
TGTGCCAGCGTCTCCGGGGGGTCGGCTAACTATGGCTACACCTTC
>-|TRBJ2-1|-|TRBV5-4
CASSSGQTNEQFF
TGTGCCAGCAGCTCCGGACAGACCAATGAGCAGTTCTTC
>-|TRBJ2-7|-|TRBV6-4
CASTGRDKRF
TGTGCCAGCACCGGTCGGGACAAAAGGTTC
>-|TRBJ2-1|-|TRBV7-9
CASSPGGDFYNEQFF
TGTGCCAGCAGCCCCGGCGGGGATTTCTACAATGAGCAGTTCTTC
>-|TRBJ2-1|TRBD2|TRBV19
CASSKVSGSSYNEQFF
TGTGCCAGTAGTAAAGTTAGCGGGAGCTCCTACAATGAGCAGTTCTTC
>-|TRBJ2-2|TRBD2|TRBV4-3
CASSQDSSGGGGITGELFF
TGCGCCAGCAGCCAAGACTCCTCGGGCGGGGGGGGAATCACCGGGGAGCTGTTTTTT
>-|TRBJ2-5|-|TRBV27
CASSLSRVLIETQYF
TGTGCCAGCAGTTTAAGTCGGGTCCTGATAGAGACCCAGTACTTC
>-|TRBJ2-3|TRBD2|TRBV15
CATSRGGILAGPTDTQYF
TGTGCCACCAGCAGGGGGGGAATACTAGCGGGCCCCACAGATACGCAGTATTTT
>-|TRBJ1-2|-|TRBV18
CASSSRPEDGYTF
TGTGCCAGCTCATCACGTCCTGAGGATGGCTACACCTTC
>-|TRBJ1-5|-|TRBV30
CAWTALGGDQPQHF
TGTGCCTGGACCGCATTGGGGGGGGATCAGCCCCAGCATTTT
>-|TRBJ2-6|TRBD1|TRBV18
CASSARDRATSGANVLTF
TGTGCCAGCTCTGCCCGGGACAGGGCTACGTCTGGGGCCAACGTCCTGACTTTC
>-|TRBJ2-7|-|TRBV29-1
CSVNQGFSSYEQYF
TGCAGCGTCAACCAGGGATTTAGCTCCTACGAGCAGTACTTC
>-|TRBJ2-1|-|TRBV19
CASAVADYNEQFF
TGTGCCAGTGCGGTGGCGGATTACAATGAGCAGTTCTTC
>-|TRBJ2-2|-|TRBV7-6
CASSLSPVAGTNTGELFF
TGTGCCAGCAGCTTATCCCCCGTGGCGGGCACGAACACCGGGGAGCTGTTTTTT
>-|TRBJ1-5|-|TRBV27
CASYPAGGNQPQHF
TGTGCCAGTTACCCTGCCGGGGGTAATCAGCCCCAGCATTTT
>-|TRBJ1-5|TRBD1|TRBV6-5
CASRSRTGASQPQHF
TGTGCCAGCAGATCCCGGACAGGGGCCTCTCAGCCCCAGCATTTT
>few|TRBJ2-5|-|TRBV5-1
CASSDGGVQETQYF
TGCGCCAGCAGCGATGGAGGGGTCCAAGAGACCCAGTACTTC
>-|TRBJ2-3|TRBD2|TRBV7-2
CASSLFLLAGGDTQYF
TGTGCCAGCAGCTTATTTCTCCTAGCGGGGGGAGATACGCAGTATTTT
>-|TRBJ2-7|TRBD2|TRBV27
CASSRAGEPYEQYF
TGTGCCAGCAGTCGAGCGGGGGAACCCTACGAGCAGTACTTC
>-|TRBJ2-7|TRBD2|TRBV6-4
CASRERTSQHSYEQYF
TGTGCCAGCAGAGAGAGGACTAGCCAACACAGTTACGAGCAGTACTTC
>-|TRBJ2-5|-|TRBV7-2
CASSLSRVSQETQYF
TGTGCCAGCAGCTTAAGTCGGGTCTCCCAAGAGACCCAGTACTTC
>-|TRBJ1-1|TRBD1|TRBV28
CASSLTGGATEAFF
TGTGCCAGCAGTCTAACAGGGGGCGCGACTGAAGCTTTCTTT
>-|TRBJ2-7|TRBD1|TRBV9
CASSVGGTGARYEQYF
TGTGCCAGCAGCGTAGGCGGGACAGGGGCCCGCTACGAGCAGTACTTC
>-|TRBJ2-1|TRBD2|TRBV7-9
CASSLGLANNEQFF
TGTGCCAGCAGCTTAGGACTAGCGAACAATGAGCAGTTCTTC
>once|TRBJ1-5|TRBD1|TRBV7-8
CASSEGQGYVYQPQHF
TGTGCCAGCAGCGAAGGACAGGGGTATGTCTATCAGCCCCAGCATTTT
>-|TRBJ1-1|-|TRBV11-2
CASRDYGQYTEAFF
TGTGCCAGCAGAGACTACGGGCAATATACTGAAGCTTTCTTT
>-|TRBJ1-4|-|TRBV5-6
CASSSTEGLREKLFF
TGTGCCAGCAGCTCAACAGAGGGTTTGAGAGAAAAACTGTTTTTT
>-|TRBJ1-6|TRBD1|TRBV7-2
CASSLRQGHSPLHF
TGTGCCAGCAGCTTACGACAGGGTCACTCACCCCTCCACTTT
>once|TRBJ2-7|TRBD1|TRBV7-9
CAGETGGLSEQYF
TGTGCCGGGGAGACAGGGGGATTAAGCGAGCAGTACTTC
>once|TRBJ2-1|TRBD2|TRBV19
CASSILAGISYNEQFF
TGTGCCAGTAGTATTTTAGCGGGTATCTCCTACAATGAGCAGTTCTTC
>-|TRBJ1-3|-|TRBV10-1
CASSDPVSGNTIYF
TGCGCCAGCAGTGACCCCGTCTCTGGAAACACCATATATTTT
>-|TRBJ2-7|TRBD1|TRBV2
CASSLNRGSYEQYF
TGTGCCAGCAGTCTAAACAGGGGCTCCTACGAGCAGTACTTC
>-|TRBJ2-7|TRBD1|TRBV19
CASRQGASSGAYEQYF
TGTGCCAGTAGACAGGGGGCAAGTAGTGGGGCCTACGAGCAGTACTTC
>-|TRBJ2-1|-|TRBV10-1
CASSDNINNEQFF
TGCGCCAGCAGTGATAATATAAACAATGAGCAGTTCTTC
>once|TRBJ2-3|TRBD2|TRBV4-3
CASSRLAGGPGTDTQYF
TGCGCCAGCAGCCGACTAGCGGGGGGGCCTGGCACAGATACGCAGTATTTT
>-|TRBJ2-3|-|TRBV5-6
CASSLVAPGVTQYF
TGTGCCAGCAGCTTGGTAGCACCAGGGGTTACGCAGTATTTT
>-|TRBJ1-6|-|TRBV28
CASIDEVGRNSPLHF
TGTGCCAGCATTGACGAGGTTGGTCGAAATTCACCCCTCCACTTT
>-|TRBJ2-1|TRBD1|TRBV2
CASGTGMFNEQFF
TGTGCCAGCGGGACAGGGATGTTCAATGAGCAGTTCTTC
>once|TRBJ2-5|TRBD2|TRBV5-1
CASSSRREQAAVIPNF
TGCGCCAGCAGCTCCCGGCGGGAGCAAGCGGCCGTTATCCCCAACTTC
>-|TRBJ2-7|-|TRBV28
CASTSSPSYEQYF
TGTGCCAGCACTTCGTCCCCCTCCTACGAGCAGTACTTC
>-|TRBJ2-2|-|TRBV7-3
CASSLTTGSNTGELFF
TGTGCCAGCAGCTTAACGACAGGCTCGAACACCGGGGAGCTGTTTTTT